This T cell receptor (beta chain) was sequenced during a study of radiotherapy plus CTLA-4 blockade in lung cancer. Study-wide background: Among patients, approximately 17% showed objective responses, and 31% had disease control.

The CDR3 has 14 amino acids. Trimming took off 0 bases at V and 7 bases at J, with 10 bases between the two ends. Germline lookup yields CDR1 SGHAT and CDR2 FQDESV (reference sequence). Profiling relied on immunoSEQ multiplex PCR, and the TCRdb table lists in-frame clones only, not all of them. Among tens of thousands of clones listed, approximately 70% were seen once. Overall study findings and caveats: Strongest reported response predictors: early blood clone changes and post-radiation interferon-beta.

The study treated chemo-refractory metastatic non-small-cell lung cancer patients with focal radiation plus ipilimumab CTLA-4 blockade. Concerning this clone itself: Its cognate antigen is unknown.

The sequencing used peripheral blood, collected from a patient treated with radiotherapy plus ipilimumab. The origin of this receptor is a human donor with non-small cell lung cancer who had stable disease on radiotherapy plus ipilimumab. The chain combines TRBV11-1 with TRBJ2-1, with a weak D call TRBD2 (5 bases). CDR3 sequence reads: CASSLAGVINEQFF. CDR3 DNA sequence: TGTGCCAGCAGCTTAGCGGGAGTAATTAATGAGCAGTTCTTC.